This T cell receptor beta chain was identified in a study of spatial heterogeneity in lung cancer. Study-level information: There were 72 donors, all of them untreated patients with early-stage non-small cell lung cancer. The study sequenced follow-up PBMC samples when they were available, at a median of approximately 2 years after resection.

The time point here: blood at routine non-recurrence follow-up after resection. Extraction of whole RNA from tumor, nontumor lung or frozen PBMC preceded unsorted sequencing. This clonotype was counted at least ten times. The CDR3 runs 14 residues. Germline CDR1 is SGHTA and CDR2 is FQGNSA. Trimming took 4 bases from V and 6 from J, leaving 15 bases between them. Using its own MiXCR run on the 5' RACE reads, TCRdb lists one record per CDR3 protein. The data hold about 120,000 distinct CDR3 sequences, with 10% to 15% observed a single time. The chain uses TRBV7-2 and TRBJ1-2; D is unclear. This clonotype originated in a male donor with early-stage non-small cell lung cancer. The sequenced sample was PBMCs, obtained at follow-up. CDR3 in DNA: TGTGCCAGCAGCTCCTCCTCTGGAGGGAATGGCTACACCTTC. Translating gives CASSSSSGGNGYTF.